This TCR beta chain stems from a study of blood T cell repertoires in COVID-19. CDR3 size: 15 residues. Losses at the gene ends were 4 bases for V and 4 bases for J; bases not matched to a gene: 7. The germline V gene encodes CDR1 MGHRA and CDR2 YSYEKL. Libraries were prepared by immunoSEQ multiplex PCR; TCRdb keeps only in-frame clonotypes and omits some of them. The sample has about 250,000 clones, roughly four fifths seen once. V and J are TRBV4-1 and TRBJ2-7; the match to TRBD2 covers 10 bases. This TCR derives from a man aged 50-59 years with acute or convalescent COVID-19. The sequenced material came from peripheral blood. The CDR3 protein is CASSRIAGGPYEQYF. The CDR3 DNA is TGCGCCAGCAGCCGTATAGCGGGAGGCCCTTACGAGCAGTACTTC.